Sequencing of this TCR beta chain was carried out in a study of T cell repertoires in cytomegalovirus infection. Study-wide context: Through public TCR beta signatures, both CMV infection and matching HLA type were indicated.

V lost 6 bases and J 6 bases, leaving 8 bases between the germline ends. This CDR3 has 11 residues. Looked up from germline, CDR1 is SQVTM and CDR2 is ANQGSEA. General study points: Dominant in the ex vivo response were TCR beta clonotypes restricted by HLA-C and specific for CMV. Cumulated frequencies of public TCR beta families served to identify carriers of CMV plus the relevant HLA.

One entry per CDR3 protein, called by TCRdb with MiXCR from the reads. Of under 300,000 distinct CDR3 sequences listed, about 18% are singletons. This clonotype was picked up a small number of times. Antigen: not known. Specimen: CD8+ T cells from PBMCs. The origin of this receptor is a human donor in good health (CMV status not recorded). Some clones in this sample may be carry-over from other donors' samples. The chain combines TRBV29-1 with TRBJ2-2, with TRBD2 as a possible D gene (5 bases). CDR3 loop: CSVEVAGELFF. The CDR3 DNA sequence: TGCAGCGTGGAGGTCGCCGGGGAGCTGTTTTTT.